This T cell receptor beta chain came from a study of human T cells and chemical hapten exposure. This clonotype was found a few times. The sample's time point: pre-sensitization, week 0. Noted treatment: therapeutic diphenylcyclopropenone sensitization with weekly scalp DPC. The germline gives CDR1 LGHNA, CDR2 YSLEER. The CDR3 runs 15 residues. V lost 1 base to trimming and J lost 7 bases; unmatched junction nucleotides: 4. TCRdb re-analysed the RACE reads in MiXCR, keeping a single row per CDR3 protein. This sample has under 300,000 distinct CDR3 sequences, with roughly 7.4% found just once. The sequencing used whole blood, collected in connection with sensitization to the hapten diphenylcyclopropenone (DPC). V gene TRBV4-3 combines with J gene TRBJ1-6, with TRBD1 matching over 7 bases. The sequence was collected from a man aged 18 to 35 with alopecia areata. Some clones in this sample may be carry-over from other donors' samples. CDR3 nucleotides: TGCGCCAGCAGCCAAGGGACAGGCCTAAATTCACCCCTCCACTTT. Amino acids: CASSQGTGLNSPLHF.